The clone carrying this T cell receptor beta chain has just one count. Its antigen is undetermined. These data come from a study of T cell responses to AZD1222 COVID-19 vaccine. Study results and caveats: Among the donors, most were white British and more were female, and clonal diversity was possibly underestimated. Vaccine-associated CD4 TCRs ranged over spike, dominating at 160-218 and 743-854. Repertoire sampling happened only post peak T cell response.

Repertoires were generated with immunoSEQ multiplex PCR, while TCRdb's copy carries only in-frame clones and drops some. The data contain around 120,000 clones, more than 75% of them singletons. The CDR3 sequence is 13 residues long. V was clipped by 4 bases and J by 2 bases; unmatched bases: 2. Germline CDR1 is SGHDT and CDR2 is YYEEEE. This clonotype was sampled from an adult in good health. V gene TRBV5-6 combines with J gene TRBJ1-2; 7 bases fit TRBD1. The sequences come from peripheral blood, collected on day 0 of AZD1222 vaccination. CDR3 bases: TGTGCCAGCAGCGACAGGGACAACTATGGCTACACCTTC. Its protein product is CASSDRDNYGYTF.